Described below is a single TCR beta chain sequence and its context. The target antigen is unknown. The data originate from a study of PD-1 blockade in classical Hodgkin lymphoma. Only in-frame clones appear in the TCRdb table, and some are missing; sequencing was by immunoSEQ multiplex PCR. The table lists some 60,000 clones, roughly nine tenths of them singletons, with approximately 16% in the top ten. There was relapse after autologous stem cell transplantation in every patient, and there was variation in brentuximab vedotin exposure. V was shortened by 5 bases and J by 4 bases, with 15 bases between the two germline ends. Germline V gene lookup returns CDR1 SGHRS and CDR2 YFSETQ. CDR3 length: 14 amino acids. Broader study findings: A significant rise in TCR diversity by C4D1 was seen for CD4+ but not CD8+ cells. TCR diversity at baseline was reported to be reduced in newly diagnosed patients relative to healthy donors.

Sequenced material: peripheral blood mononuclear cells (PBMCs), taken at baseline. This chain links TRBV5-1 with TRBJ1-2; D is unclear. The sequence was obtained from a human donor with classical Hodgkin lymphoma. The CDR3 loop is CASRHSSGIYGYTF. CDR3 sequence (DNA): TGCGCCAGCAGACATTCATCTGGGATCTATGGCTACACCTTC.